This TCR beta chain derives from a study of OX40 agonist ivuxolimab in advanced cancers. A word on this clone: Its antigen remains unidentified.

The assay was immunoSEQ multiplex PCR, and TCRdb's table has in-frame clones only and misses some. This sample carries tens of thousands of clones, under 95% of them seen once, and the ten largest clones take 6.5% to 8.5%. Germline V CDR1 and CDR2: MDHEN, SYDVKM. V was clipped by 4 bases and J by 2 bases, with 16 bases between them. This CDR3 spans 16 amino acids. Study-level results: Low normalized clonal expansion also occurred in some nonresponding patients.

The input for sequencing was CD4+ or CD8+ T cells sorted from blood, taken in a trial of the OX40 agonist ivuxolimab. The TCR sequence derives from an adult with an advanced solid tumor such as melanoma, head and neck, liver or kidney cancer. This chain joins TRBV28 and TRBJ2-3; D perhaps matches TRBD1 (6 bases). The chain's CDR3 is CASSWGLRPHTDTQYF. The CDR3 DNA is TGTGCCAGCAGTTGGGGGCTCCGTCCCCACACAGATACGCAGTATTTT.